This T cell receptor beta chain emerged from a study of blood T cell repertoires in COVID-19. Across the whole study: Researchers got acute and convalescent COVID-19 samples from the United States, Italy and Spain. From T cells, B-cell-depleted T cells, or PBMCs came the material, which was cDNA or gDNA.

The CDR3 sequence is 15 residues long. V lost 4 bases to trimming and J lost 1 base; unmatched junction nucleotides: 6. In germline, CDR1 is SGHNT, CDR2 YYREEE (reference sequence). Participant reports of clinical history set cohort assignment. The repertoire was sequenced with immunoSEQ multiplex PCR; TCRdb's copy has only in-frame clones and lacks some. This table holds roughly 500,000 clones, approximately 90% found once. Sequencing was carried out using PBMCs or T cells enriched from blood (not recorded which). This clonotype originated in a woman aged 55-69 years who had recovered from COVID-19. The rearrangement uses TRBV5-4 and TRBJ2-7; 9 nucleotides line up with TRBD2. The CDR3 DNA reads TGTGCCAGCAGCCGTAGCGGGGGAAGTTCCTACGAGCAGTACTTC. Amino acid sequence: CASSRSGGSSYEQYF.